The 30 T cell receptor beta chains below come from one sample, sequenced in a study of shared clonotypes between healthy human individuals. CD45RO-negative cells were positively selected for CCR7, leaving out terminally differentiated effector memory CD45RA+ cells. TCRdb's copy holds only in-frame clones and misses some; the assay was immunoSEQ multiplex PCR. Among approximately 1.9 million clones listed, just under 95% were seen once. Specimen: naive CD8+ T cells from PBMCs. These receptor sequences come from a man between 18 and 29 years old in good health. Some clones in this sample may be carry-over from other donors' samples.

The CDR3 here is CASSGNRISGNTIYF. The CDR3 coding sequence is TGTGCCAGCAGCGGAAACAGGATCTCTGGAAACACCATATATTTT. This chain joins TRBV9 and TRBJ1-3; D perhaps matches TRBD1 (5 bases). The CDR3 consists of 15 residues. The V end lost 3 bases, the J end lost 0 bases, and 10 bases lay between the germline ends. Germline CDR1 reads SGDLS; CDR2 reads YYNGEE.

The chain has TRBV27 and TRBJ1-2, with 8 bases that match TRBD1. This CDR3 has 14 residues. The trim removed 2 bases at V and 7 bases at J, leaving 6 bases unmatched. The germline gives CDR1 MNHEY, CDR2 SMNVEV (reference sequence). The CDR3 is CASSLQGARGGYTF. The CDR3 nucleotides read TGTGCCAGCAGTTTACAGGGGGCCCGGGGTGGCTACACCTTC.

The chain is built from TRBV28 and TRBJ2-1; TRBD2 matches at 10 bases. The CDR3 covers 14 residues. With V trimmed by 5 bases and J by 8 bases, 6 bases remained unmatched. Germline V gene lookup returns CDR1 MDHEN and CDR2 SYDVKM. The DNA of the CDR3 is TGTGCCAGCAGTCTAGCGGGAGAGATTGATGAGCAGTTCTTC. Translated: CASSLAGEIDEQFF. The full variable domain, its missing parts supplied by reference TRBV28 and TRBJ2-1, is DVKVTQSSRYLVKRTGEKVFLECVQDMDHENMFWYRQDPGLGLRLIYFSYDVKMKEKGDIPEGYSVSREKKERFSLILESASTNQTSMYLCASSLAGEIDEQFFGPGTRLTVL.

This rearrangement joins TRBV27 to TRBJ2-7; 14 nucleotides line up with TRBD2. V was pared by 2 bases and J by 6 bases, with 9 bases of the junction left unmatched. This CDR3 comprises 17 residues. Germline CDR1 is MNHEY and CDR2 is SMNVEV (reference sequence). The CDR3 sequence is CASSLLGTSGSWGEQYF. The DNA of the CDR3 is TGTGCCAGCAGTTTACTTGGGACTAGCGGGAGTTGGGGCGAGCAGTACTTC.

The genes are TRBV5-8 and TRBJ1-1; no clear D. V was clipped by 2 bases and J by 4 bases, with 3 bases between them. The length of the CDR3 is 11 residues. CDR1 is SGHTS and CDR2 is YDEGEE in the germline V gene. CDR3 amino acids: CASSFITEAFF. DNA for the CDR3: TGTGCCAGCAGCTTTATCACTGAAGCTTTCTTT. The full variable domain, with the rest looked up from reference TRBV5-8 and TRBJ1-1, is EAGVTQSPTHLIKTRGQQATLRCSPISGHTSVYWYQQALGLGLQFLLWYDEGEERNRGNFPPRFSGRQFPNYSSELNVNALELEDSALYLCASSFITEAFFGQGTRLTVV.

The gene calls are TRBV5-6 and TRBJ2-7; 9 bases agree with TRBD1. CDR3 length: 14 residues. V lost 5 bases, J lost 1 base, and 4 bases stayed unmatched. In germline, CDR1 is SGHDT, CDR2 YYEEEE. The CDR3 loop reads CASRTGTGSYEQYF. DNA for the CDR3: TGTGCCAGCAGAACCGGGACAGGGTCCTACGAGCAGTACTTC.

The chain has TRBV28 and TRBJ1-5; 7 bases agree with TRBD1. The CDR3 has 14 amino acids. Germline assignment: CDR1 MDHEN and CDR2 SYDVKM. V shed 3 bases, J shed 6 bases, and the junction held 5 bases outside the gene matches. The CDR3 DNA sequence: TGTGCCAGCAGTTTTGGAGGGGGCGCTCAGCCCCAGCATTTT. Translating gives CASSFGGGAQPQHF. The full variable domain, in which reference TRBV28 and TRBJ1-5 provide the parts outside the CDR3, is DVKVTQSSRYLVKRTGEKVFLECVQDMDHENMFWYRQDPGLGLRLIYFSYDVKMKEKGDIPEGYSVSREKKERFSLILESASTNQTSMYLCASSFGGGAQPQHFGDGTRLSIL.

This chain joins TRBV11-2 and TRBJ2-7; 7 bases are a match to TRBD2. Trimming removed 5 bases from V and 3 bases from J; junction bases left unmatched: 10. CDR1 is SGHAT and CDR2 is FQNNGV in the germline V gene. CDR3 length: 15 amino acids. The CDR3 reads CASSPYLRGSYEQYF. In DNA, the CDR3 is TGTGCCAGCAGCCCGTACCTGCGGGGGAGCTACGAGCAGTACTTC.

This clone has just one count. This rearrangement joins TRBV9 to TRBJ2-3; 7 bases fit TRBD1. Per the germline V gene, CDR1 is SGDLS and CDR2 is YYNGEE. Trimming cost V 4 bases and J 5 bases; bases outside gene matches: 4. The CDR3 spans 13 residues. The CDR3 reads CASSSYRGDTQYF. In DNA form, the CDR3 reads TGTGCCAGCAGCTCCTACAGGGGAGATACGCAGTATTTT.

V is TRBV7-8 and J is TRBJ2-1; the match to TRBD2 covers 11 bases. V lost 1 base, J lost 2 bases, and 7 bases stayed unmatched. The CDR3 sequence is 18 residues long. Germline CDR1 reads SGHVS; CDR2 reads FQNEAQ. The CDR3 spells CASSLGLAGGGTYNEQFF. CDR3 coding DNA: TGTGCCAGCAGCTTAGGCCTAGCGGGAGGTGGGACCTACAATGAGCAGTTCTTC.

V usage is TRBV6-5 and J usage is TRBJ2-5; TRBD2 might be the D (7 bases). Looked up from germline, CDR1 is MNHEY and CDR2 is SVGAGI. With 0 bases removed from V and 3 bases from J, the gap between germline ends came to 14 bases. The CDR3 covers 16 residues. The CDR3 reads CASSYSRSGTKETQYF. The CDR3 DNA sequence: TGTGCCAGCAGTTACTCGAGAAGCGGGACAAAAGAGACCCAGTACTTC.

This chain joins TRBV29-1 and TRBJ2-7, with 8 bases identical to TRBD1. Germline CDR1 and CDR2: SQVTM and ANQGSEA. CDR3 size: 12 residues. V shed 5 bases, J shed 7 bases, and the junction held 7 bases outside the gene matches. The CDR3 DNA sequence: TGCAGCGTTATATCAGGGGGCTCTGAGCAGTACTTC. Residues: CSVISGGSEQYF.

V is TRBV7-9 and J is TRBJ1-4; perhaps TRBD1 as D (6 bases). The CDR3 consists of 15 residues. V gave up 5 bases and J gave up 7 bases, with 17 bases separating them. The germline gives CDR1 SEHNR, CDR2 FQNEAQ (reference sequence). This CDR3 is CASSPLLRGSEKLFF. DNA of the CDR3: TGTGCCAGCAGCCCGCTTCTCAGGGGTAGTGAAAAACTGTTTTTT.

The chain links TRBV9 to TRBJ2-1; a possible D gene is TRBD2 (6 bases). Looked up from germline, CDR1 is SGDLS and CDR2 is YYNGEE. The CDR3 covers 16 residues. Trimming pared 4 bases from V and 10 bases from J, leaving 24 bases between. CDR3 DNA: TGTGCCAGCAGCCCGCAATGGGCGGGAAAGAGGGGAGAGCAGTTCTTC. Protein sequence: CASSPQWAGKRGEQFF.

Points on this clone: A single base separates this from a much larger clone, so it may be a read error. This same CDR3 is encoded by further DNA sequences in the sample. The chain couples TRBV27 to TRBJ2-7; D not resolved. Trimming pared 2 bases from V and 2 bases from J, leaving 7 bases between. The CDR3 totals 13 residues. Germline V gene lookup returns CDR1 MNHEY and CDR2 SMNVEV (reference sequence). CDR3 sequence: CASSLGKTYEQYF. CDR3 sequence (DNA): TGTGCCAGCAGTTTAGGGAAGACCTACGAGCAGTACTTC.

The chain combines TRBV7-9 with TRBJ2-1; 13 bases are a match to TRBD2. The J segment lost 7 bases and the V segment lost 4 bases, leaving 10 bases of the junction unmatched. This CDR3 is 17 amino acids long. Germline lookup yields CDR1 SEHNR and CDR2 FQNEAQ (reference sequence). The CDR3 coding sequence is TGTGCCAGCAGCTCCGGACTAGCGGGAGTGATAAGGAATGAGCAGTTCTTC. Its protein is CASSSGLAGVIRNEQFF.

V gene TRBV28 combines with J gene TRBJ2-7; no definite D call. Germline V CDR1 and CDR2: MDHEN, SYDVKM. V shed 6 bases and J shed 2 bases, with 14 bases lying between them. CDR3 length: 14 residues. The CDR3: CASRAVGSPYEQYF. As DNA, the CDR3 is TGTGCCAGCAGGGCAGTCGGGTCCCCCTACGAGCAGTACTTC.

The rearrangement links TRBV27 to TRBJ2-1; D perhaps matches TRBD1 (6 bases). This CDR3 is 19 amino acids long. The germline V and J ends were trimmed by 2 bases and 6 bases, with 26 bases remaining between them. Germline CDR1 and CDR2: MNHEY and SMNVEV (reference sequence). The CDR3 nucleotides are TGTGCCAGCAGTTTAAATGGGGGCGCGGGCTTTGAGGTAGGCAATGAGCAGTTCTTC. Translated: CASSLNGGAGFEVGNEQFF.

V is TRBV7-9 and J is TRBJ2-5; a weak D match, TRBD2 (7 bases). CDR3 length: 14 amino acids. The V end lost 4 bases, the J end lost 5 bases, and 14 bases lay between the germline ends. Germline loops: CDR1 SEHNR, CDR2 FQNEAQ (reference sequence). The CDR3 sequence: CASSSWEGGETQYF. DNA for the CDR3: TGTGCCAGCAGCTCGTGGGAGGGGGGTGAGACCCAGTACTTC.

The CDR3 coding sequence is TGCAGCGGAAGAGCGGGAGGCCCTAACTACGAGCAGTACTTC. Protein product: CSGRAGGPNYEQYF. The chain has TRBV29-1 and TRBJ2-7, with 9 bases matching TRBD2. This CDR3 has 14 amino acids. With V trimmed by 7 bases and J by 3 bases, 10 bases remained unmatched. Germline V gene lookup returns CDR1 SQVTM and CDR2 ANQGSEA.

This chain links TRBV4-1 with TRBJ1-2; 7 bases map to TRBD1. With V trimmed by 4 bases and J by 4 bases, 6 bases remained unmatched. This CDR3 comprises 14 residues. Germline V lookup: CDR1 MGHRA, CDR2 YSYEKL. Here the CDR3 DNA reads TGCGCCAGCAGCCCTAGGACAGGCATCTATGGCTACACCTTC. It codes for CASSPRTGIYGYTF.

This chain uses TRBV10-3 with TRBJ2-3, with 8 bases lining up with TRBD1. This CDR3 has 14 amino acids. Germline CDR1 is ENHRY and CDR2 is SYGVKD. With 9 bases clipped from V and 1 base from J, the junction kept 6 bases outside the gene matches. The CDR3 sequence: CAISTGGRTDTQYF. The CDR3 DNA reads as TGTGCCATTAGTACAGGGGGTCGCACAGATACGCAGTATTTT.

The chain carries TRBV6-1 and TRBJ2-1; perhaps TRBD2 as D (6 bases). Germline V CDR1 and CDR2: MNHNS, SASEGT. The V end lost 11 bases, the J end lost 6 bases, and 11 bases lay between the germline ends. The CDR3 is 11 residues long. This chain's CDR3 is CASKEGNEQFF. CDR3 bases: TGTGCCTCCAAGGAGGGCAATGAGCAGTTCTTC.

V and J are TRBV2 and TRBJ2-7, with 13 bases identical to TRBD2. There are 16 residues in the CDR3. Trimming took 2 bases from V and 4 from J; bases not matched to a gene: 5. Germline lookup yields CDR1 SNHLY and CDR2 FYNNEI. The chain's CDR3 is CASSERLAGGGYEQYF. CDR3 nucleotide sequence: TGTGCCAGCAGTGAAAGACTAGCGGGAGGCGGATACGAGCAGTACTTC.

This chain uses TRBV9 with TRBJ2-7; the D is unclear. The germline V gene encodes CDR1 SGDLS and CDR2 YYNGEE. This CDR3 spans 13 amino acids. V gave up 0 bases and J gave up 4 bases, with 8 bases separating them. CDR3 in amino acids: CASSVDPGYEQYF. CDR3 sequence (DNA): TGTGCCAGCAGCGTAGATCCAGGTTACGAGCAGTACTTC. The complete variable domain, with remaining parts taken from reference TRBV9 and TRBJ2-7, reads DSGVTQTPKHLITATGQRVTLRCSPRSGDLSVYWYQQSLDQGLQFLIQYYNGEERAKGNILERFSAQQFPDLHSELNLSSLELGDSALYFCASSVDPGYEQYFGPGTRLTVT.

V and J are TRBV7-9 and TRBJ2-3; D gene ambiguous. With 5 bases removed from V and 1 base from J, the gap between germline ends came to 13 bases. CDR3 length equals 15 residues. The germline CDR1 and CDR2 sequences are SEHNR and FQNEAQ (reference sequence). CDR3 bases: TGTGCCAGCAGCCCCTTTGGTACCCGCACAGATACGCAGTATTTT. Amino acid sequence: CASSPFGTRTDTQYF.

V and J are TRBV6-6 and TRBJ1-2; D is perhaps TRBD1 (5 bases). This CDR3 is built from 12 residues. Germline V gene sequence: CDR1 MNHNY, CDR2 SVGAGI (reference sequence). V lost 8 bases and J 7 bases, leaving 14 bases between the germline ends. CDR3 bases: TGTGCCAGCGAAGGTGGGGGGATTGGCTACACCTTC. It codes for CASEGGGIGYTF.

The chain joins TRBV10-1 to TRBJ2-7, with a possible D match to TRBD2 (6 bases). Germline V gene data show CDR1 as WNHNN and CDR2 as SYGVQD (reference sequence). V was shortened by 4 bases and J by 4 bases, with 11 bases between the two germline ends. The CDR3 runs to 13 residues. The CDR3 protein is CASSGPGEYEQYF. The CDR3 nucleotides read TGCGCCAGCAGTGGACCGGGGGAGTACGAGCAGTACTTC.

The chain combines TRBV5-6 with TRBJ2-7, with D perhaps matching TRBD1 (5 bases). CDR1 SGHDT and CDR2 YYEEEE come from the germline V gene. Trimming removed 1 base from V and 1 base from J, with 9 bases in between. The CDR3 is 14 amino acids. CDR3 residues: CASSLLDSSYEQYF. In nucleotides, the CDR3 is TGTGCCAGCAGCTTGTTAGACAGTTCCTACGAGCAGTACTTC.

The rearrangement uses TRBV19 and TRBJ1-4; D remains unclear. The CDR3 has 15 residues. Germline CDR1 is LNHDA and CDR2 is SQIVND (reference sequence). V lost 3 bases to trimming and J lost 2 bases, with 10 bases between them. Here the CDR3 reads CASSINALTNEKLFF. The CDR3 DNA sequence: TGTGCCAGTAGTATTAACGCCCTTACTAATGAAAAACTGTTTTTT.